This T cell receptor beta chain was obtained from a study of regulatory T cells in long-lasting Graves disease. Germline V lookup: CDR1 SEHNR, CDR2 FQNEAQ (reference sequence). CDR3 size: 14 residues. V lost 5 bases, J lost 2 bases, and 13 bases lay in between. Sample time point: newly diagnosed GD, antithyroid drugs for less than 3 months. Preparation of the TCR library used RNA extracted from PBMCs. Construction of the TCR beta libraries employed iRepertoire HTBI primers in conjunction with Arm-PCR of CDR3 regions. TCRdb reprocessed the multiplex PCR reads with MiXCR, giving one entry per CDR3 protein. The top ten clones hold 22% of a sample with around 420,000 distinct CDR3 sequences, 15% of them seen once. This clonotype was seen only a few times.

The rearrangement links TRBV7-9 to TRBJ2-7, with D possibly TRBD1 on 6 matching bases. The sequences come from peripheral blood mononuclear cells (PBMCs), collected at new diagnosis, from a patient treated with antithyroid drugs. The TCR sequence derives from a female donor with Graves disease. CDR3: CASSPLDRTYEQYF. The CDR3 bases are TGTGCCAGCAGCCCCCTAGACAGGACCTACGAGCAGTACTTC.